This T cell receptor (beta chain) stems from a study of OX40 agonist ivuxolimab in advanced cancers. The study in broad terms: Ivuxolimab was a fully human IgG2 agonistic monoclonal antibody targeting the costimulatory receptor OX40 (CD134). Intravenous ivuxolimab was administered to patients every 2 weeks at six dose levels: 0.01, 0.1, 0.3, 1.5, 3 and 10 mg/kg. Three dose-escalation patients achieved partial responses, one with hepatocellular carcinoma and two with cutaneous melanoma. A male proportion of roughly 80% and a mean age of roughly 58 years, ranging from about 23 to 79, were recorded for the dose-escalation cohort. Among the roughly 54 dose-escalation patients, some 20 had hepatocellular carcinoma, approximately 15 melanoma, 9 renal cell carcinoma and 9 head and neck cancer. The paper covers the monotherapy dose-escalation part of the phase I ivuxolimab trial, which included N of about 56 patients. Peripheral TCRbeta sequencing was intended to test whether TCR sequence diversity was altered and clonal T-cell expansion was caused by ivuxolimab. Prior anti-PD-1, anti-PD-L1 or anti-CTLA-4 therapy was permitted, and 30% to 45% of dose-escalation patients had received checkpoint inhibitors. Beyond this particular receptor, the publication reports: Clonal expansion of both CD4+ and CD8+ blood T cells was observed from baseline to week 6 at doses 0.1 to 3.0 mg/kg. Antigen specificity was not determined for the clonally expanded peripheral T cells. In the 0.1-3.0 mg/kg groups, partial responders had among the lowest normalized peripheral clonal expansion, particularly in CD8+ T cells. After ivuxolimab, CD8+ T cells had more expanded clones than CD4+ T cells on average. Low levels of normalized T-cell clonal expansion were also seen in some patients who did not respond.

Patients with a history of autoimmune disease or receiving systemic immunosuppression were excluded from the trial. In every dose cohort, peripheral blood was drawn for TCR sequencing at baseline, cycle 4 day 1, and cycle 7 day 1. Samples were obtained from an open-label, multicenter, first-in-human phase I dose-escalation trial of ivuxolimab. Adults with locally advanced or metastatic melanoma, renal cell carcinoma, hepatocellular carcinoma or head and neck squamous cell carcinoma were enrolled in the trial. Before TCR sequencing, CD4+ and CD8+ T cells were separately sorted from peripheral blood. Genomic DNA was isolated from the sorted cells so that the TCRbeta CDR3 region could be sequenced. TCRbeta CDR3 regions were sequenced using the immunoSEQ Assay. TCRdb provides this immuneACCESS table in a form limited to in-frame rearrangements. Some clones are lacking; in checked studies, under half of them reflect an unresolved V gene, and why the rest are absent is not known. This sample is represented by about 35,000 clones; about 81% of them were singletons. The ten biggest clones cover roughly 12% of the sample.

As regards this clone: This clone's antigen is unknown. Per-base qualities were not stored, and no clone one base away is much larger.

The sample in question was CD4+ or CD8+ T cells sorted from blood, obtained in a trial of the OX40 agonist ivuxolimab. This clonotype was obtained from an adult with an advanced solid tumor such as melanoma, head and neck, liver or kidney cancer.

The CDR3 here reads CASSQGTGKETQYF. The sequence in DNA is TGTGCCAGCAGCCAAGGGACAGGGAAAGAGACCCAGTACTTC. The chain is encoded by TRBV7-8 joined to TRBJ2-5; 9 nucleotides in the junction match TRBD1. Trimming accounts for 5 bases at V and 3 bases at J, while the number of junction bases matched to no gene is 4. Spanning cysteine to phenylalanine, the CDR3 consists of 14 amino acids. Only the CDR3 portion is preserved as DNA: 42 bases, with reading frame beginning at the first base. The germline V gene encodes CDR1 SGHVS and CDR2 FQNEAQ.